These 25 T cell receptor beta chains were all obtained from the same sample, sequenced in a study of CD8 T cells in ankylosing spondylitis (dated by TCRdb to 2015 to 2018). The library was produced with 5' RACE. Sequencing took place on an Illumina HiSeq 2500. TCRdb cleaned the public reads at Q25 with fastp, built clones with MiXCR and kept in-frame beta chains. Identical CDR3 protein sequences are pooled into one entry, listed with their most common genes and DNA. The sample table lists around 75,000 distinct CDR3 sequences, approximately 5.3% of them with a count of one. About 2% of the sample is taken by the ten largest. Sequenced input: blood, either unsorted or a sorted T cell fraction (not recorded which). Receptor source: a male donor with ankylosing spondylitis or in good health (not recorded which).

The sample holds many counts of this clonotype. The CDR3 coding sequence is TGTGCCATCAGTGAGTCGATCGGGAACACTGAAGCTTTCTTT. It codes for CAISESIGNTEAFF. The genes are TRBV10-3 and TRBJ1-1; D is unresolved. Trimming took 0 bases from V and 1 from J, leaving 6 bases between them. Germline CDR1 is ENHRY and CDR2 is SYGVKD. The CDR3 contains 14 residues.

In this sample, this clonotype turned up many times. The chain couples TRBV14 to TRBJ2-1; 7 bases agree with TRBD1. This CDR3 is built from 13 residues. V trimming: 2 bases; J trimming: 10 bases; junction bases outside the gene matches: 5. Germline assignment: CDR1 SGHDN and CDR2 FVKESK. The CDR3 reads CASSQTGAGEQFF. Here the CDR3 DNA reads TGTGCCAGCAGCCAAACAGGGGCAGGGGAGCAGTTCTTC.

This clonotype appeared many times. The CDR3 loop is CASSPPGRVGNEQFF. CDR3 bases: TGTGCCAGCTCACCACCCGGCAGGGTAGGGAATGAGCAGTTCTTC. This chain links TRBV18 with TRBJ2-1; tentatively, D is TRBD1 (5 bases). Germline CDR1 reads KGHSH; CDR2 reads LQKENI. Trimming cost V 0 bases and J 7 bases, with 13 bases left between them. The length of the CDR3 is 15 residues.

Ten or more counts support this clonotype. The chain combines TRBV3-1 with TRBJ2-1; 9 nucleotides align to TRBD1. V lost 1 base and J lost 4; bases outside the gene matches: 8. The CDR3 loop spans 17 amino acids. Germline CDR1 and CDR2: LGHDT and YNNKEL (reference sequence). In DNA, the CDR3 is TGTGCCAGCAGCCAAGTTCTGGGGACAGGGAGATACAATGAGCAGTTCTTC. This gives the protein CASSQVLGTGRYNEQFF.

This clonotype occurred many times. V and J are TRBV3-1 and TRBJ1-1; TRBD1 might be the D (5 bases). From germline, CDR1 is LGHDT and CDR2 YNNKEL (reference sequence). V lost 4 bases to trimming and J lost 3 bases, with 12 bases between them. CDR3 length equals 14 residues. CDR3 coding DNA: TGTGCCAGCAGCCCGATGGGAGGGGACACTGAAGCTTTCTTT. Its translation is CASSPMGGDTEAFF.

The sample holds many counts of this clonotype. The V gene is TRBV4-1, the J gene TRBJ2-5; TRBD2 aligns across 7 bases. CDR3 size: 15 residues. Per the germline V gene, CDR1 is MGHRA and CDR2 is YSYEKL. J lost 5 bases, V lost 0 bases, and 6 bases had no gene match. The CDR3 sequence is CASSQEGASGETQYF. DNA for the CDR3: TGCGCCAGCAGCCAAGAAGGAGCTAGCGGCGAGACCCAGTACTTC.

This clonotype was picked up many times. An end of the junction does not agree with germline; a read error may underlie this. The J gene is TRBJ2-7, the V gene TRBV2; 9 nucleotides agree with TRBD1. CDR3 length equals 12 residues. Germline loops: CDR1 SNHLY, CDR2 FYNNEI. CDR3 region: CASSESRDREGF. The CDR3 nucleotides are TGTGCCAGCAGTGAATCCCGGGACAGGGAAGGCTTC.

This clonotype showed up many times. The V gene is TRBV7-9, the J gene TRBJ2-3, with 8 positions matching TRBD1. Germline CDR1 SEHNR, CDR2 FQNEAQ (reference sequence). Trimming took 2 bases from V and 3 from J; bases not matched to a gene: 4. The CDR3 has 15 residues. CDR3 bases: TGTGCCAGCAGCTTACCCCGGGACAGGACAGATACGCAGTATTTT. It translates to CASSLPRDRTDTQYF.

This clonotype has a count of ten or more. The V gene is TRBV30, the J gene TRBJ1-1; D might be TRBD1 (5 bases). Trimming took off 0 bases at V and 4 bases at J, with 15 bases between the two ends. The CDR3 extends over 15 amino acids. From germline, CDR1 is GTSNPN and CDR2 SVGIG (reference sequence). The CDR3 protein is CAWSVRKGRVTEAFF. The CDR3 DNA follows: TGTGCCTGGAGTGTACGAAAGGGGCGGGTCACTGAAGCTTTCTTT. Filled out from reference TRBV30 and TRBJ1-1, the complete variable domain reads SQTIHQWPATLVQPVGSPLSLECTVEGTSNPNLYWYRQAAGRGLQLLFYSVGIGQISSEVPQNLSASRPQDRQFILSSKKLLLSDSGFYLCAWSVRKGRVTEAFFGQGTRLTVV.

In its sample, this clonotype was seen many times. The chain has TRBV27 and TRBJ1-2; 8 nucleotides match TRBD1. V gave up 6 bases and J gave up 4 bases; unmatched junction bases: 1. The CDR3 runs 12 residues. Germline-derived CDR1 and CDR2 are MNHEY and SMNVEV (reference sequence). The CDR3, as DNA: TGTGCCAGCAGGACAGGGGCCTATGGCTACACCTTC. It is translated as CASRTGAYGYTF.

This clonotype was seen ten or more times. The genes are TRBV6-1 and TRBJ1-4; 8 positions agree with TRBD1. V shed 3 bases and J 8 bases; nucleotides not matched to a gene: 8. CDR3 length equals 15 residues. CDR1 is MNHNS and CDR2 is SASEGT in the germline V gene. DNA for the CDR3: TGTGCCAGCAGTGACGGACAGGGAAAAGGCGAAAAACTGTTTTTT. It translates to CASSDGQGKGEKLFF.

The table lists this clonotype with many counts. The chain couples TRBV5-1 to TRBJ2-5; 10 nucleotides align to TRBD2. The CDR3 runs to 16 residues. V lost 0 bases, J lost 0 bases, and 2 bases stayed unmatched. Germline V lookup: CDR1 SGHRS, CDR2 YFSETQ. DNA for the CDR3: TGCGCCAGCAGCTTGGCCACTAGCGGGAACCAAGAGACCCAGTACTTC. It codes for CASSLATSGNQETQYF.

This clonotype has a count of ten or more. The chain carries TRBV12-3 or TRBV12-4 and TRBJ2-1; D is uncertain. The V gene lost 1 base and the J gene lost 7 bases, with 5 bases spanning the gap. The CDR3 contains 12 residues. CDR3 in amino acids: CASSLGTNEQFF. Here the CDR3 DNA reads TGTGCCAGCAGTTTAGGGACGAATGAGCAGTTCTTC.

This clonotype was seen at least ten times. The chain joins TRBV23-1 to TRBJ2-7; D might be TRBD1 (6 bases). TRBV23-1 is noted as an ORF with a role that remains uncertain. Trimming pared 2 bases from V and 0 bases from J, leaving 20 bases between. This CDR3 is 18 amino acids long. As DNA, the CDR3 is TGCGCCAGCAGTCAAATAATACCGGGACACTGGTTCTCCTACGAGCAGTACTTC. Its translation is CASSQIIPGHWFSYEQYF.

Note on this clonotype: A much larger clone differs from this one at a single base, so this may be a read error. The CDR3 bases are TGTGCCAGGAGTTCTACAGGGGCGGGAGGCTACACCTTC. Translation: CARSSTGAGGYTF. The chain carries TRBV27 and TRBJ1-2, with 7 bases that match TRBD1. The CDR3 length is 13 residues. CDR1 is MNHEY and CDR2 is SMNVEV in the germline V gene (reference sequence).

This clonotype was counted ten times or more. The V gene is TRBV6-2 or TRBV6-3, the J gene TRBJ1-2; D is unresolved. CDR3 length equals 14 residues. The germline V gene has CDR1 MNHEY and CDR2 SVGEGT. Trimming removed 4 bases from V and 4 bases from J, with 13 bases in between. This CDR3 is CASSWRTEIYGYTF. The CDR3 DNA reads TGTGCCAGCAGTTGGCGGACCGAGATCTATGGCTACACCTTC.

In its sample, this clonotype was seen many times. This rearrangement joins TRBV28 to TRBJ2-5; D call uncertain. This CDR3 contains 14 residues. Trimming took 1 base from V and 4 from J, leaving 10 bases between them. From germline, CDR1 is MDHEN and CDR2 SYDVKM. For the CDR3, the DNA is TGTGCCAGCAGTTTATCTCAACTACGAGAGACCCAGTACTTC. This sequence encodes CASSLSQLRETQYF.

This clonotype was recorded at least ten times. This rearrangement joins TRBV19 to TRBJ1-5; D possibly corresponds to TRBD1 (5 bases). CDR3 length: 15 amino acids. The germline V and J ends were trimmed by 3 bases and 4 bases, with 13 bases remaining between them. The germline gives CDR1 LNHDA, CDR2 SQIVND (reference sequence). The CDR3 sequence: CASSMGGHLNQPQHF. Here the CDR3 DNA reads TGTGCCAGTAGTATGGGAGGACACCTTAATCAGCCCCAGCATTTT.

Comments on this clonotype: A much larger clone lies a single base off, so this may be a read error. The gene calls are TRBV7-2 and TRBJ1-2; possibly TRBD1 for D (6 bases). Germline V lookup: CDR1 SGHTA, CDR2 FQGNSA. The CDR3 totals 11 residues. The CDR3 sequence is CVSNPGDGYTF. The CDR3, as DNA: TGTGTCAGCAACCCAGGGGATGGCTACACCTTC.

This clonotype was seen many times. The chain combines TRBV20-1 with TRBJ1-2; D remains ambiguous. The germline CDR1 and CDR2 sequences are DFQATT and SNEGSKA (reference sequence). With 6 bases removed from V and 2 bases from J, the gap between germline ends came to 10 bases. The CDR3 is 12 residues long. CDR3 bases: TGCAGTGCGAGTACCTTAAACTATGGCTACACCTTC. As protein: CSASTLNYGYTF.

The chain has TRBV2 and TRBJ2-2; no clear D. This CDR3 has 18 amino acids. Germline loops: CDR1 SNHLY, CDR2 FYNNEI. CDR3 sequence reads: CTISRPPSSGLNTGELFF. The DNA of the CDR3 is TGTACCATCAGCCGACCACCATCCAGTGGATTAAACACCGGGGAGCTGTTTTTT.

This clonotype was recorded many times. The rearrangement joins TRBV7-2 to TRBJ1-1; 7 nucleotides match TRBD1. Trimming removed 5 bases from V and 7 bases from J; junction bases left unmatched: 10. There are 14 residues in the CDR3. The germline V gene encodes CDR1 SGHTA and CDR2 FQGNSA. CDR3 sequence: CASSVPGTVNEAFF. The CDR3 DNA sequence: TGTGCCAGCAGCGTACCCGGGACAGTCAATGAAGCTTTCTTT.

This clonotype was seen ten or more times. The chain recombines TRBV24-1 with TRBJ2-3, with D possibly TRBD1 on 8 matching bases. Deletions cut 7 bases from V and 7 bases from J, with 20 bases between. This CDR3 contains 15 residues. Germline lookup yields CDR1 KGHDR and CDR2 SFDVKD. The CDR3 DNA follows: TGTGCCACCAGGGGACAGGCGGCGGGGGATCATACGCAGTATTTT. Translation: CATRGQAAGDHTQYF.

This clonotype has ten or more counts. The DNA for the CDR3 is TGCAGTGCAAAAATCGTGGCACTTCAAGAGACCCAGTACTTC. Amino acid sequence: CSAKIVALQETQYF. This chain connects TRBV20-1 to TRBJ2-5; D remains ambiguous. Trimming took 6 bases from V and 2 from J, leaving 16 bases between them. This CDR3 is 14 amino acids long. CDR1 is DFQATT, CDR2 SNEGSKA, per germline (reference sequence).

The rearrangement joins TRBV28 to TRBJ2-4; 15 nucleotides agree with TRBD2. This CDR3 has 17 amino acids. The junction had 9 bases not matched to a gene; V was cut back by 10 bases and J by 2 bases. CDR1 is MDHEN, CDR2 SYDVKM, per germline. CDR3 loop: CAISGLAGGLSKNIQYF. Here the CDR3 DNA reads TGTGCCATTTCGGGACTAGCGGGGGGTCTGTCCAAAAACATTCAGTACTTC. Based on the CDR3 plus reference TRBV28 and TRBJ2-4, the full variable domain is DVKVTQSSRYLVKRTGEKVFLECVQDMDHENMFWYRQDPGLGLRLIYFSYDVKMKEKGDIPEGYSVSREKKERFSLILESASTNQTSMYLCAISGLAGGLSKNIQYFGAGTRLSVL.